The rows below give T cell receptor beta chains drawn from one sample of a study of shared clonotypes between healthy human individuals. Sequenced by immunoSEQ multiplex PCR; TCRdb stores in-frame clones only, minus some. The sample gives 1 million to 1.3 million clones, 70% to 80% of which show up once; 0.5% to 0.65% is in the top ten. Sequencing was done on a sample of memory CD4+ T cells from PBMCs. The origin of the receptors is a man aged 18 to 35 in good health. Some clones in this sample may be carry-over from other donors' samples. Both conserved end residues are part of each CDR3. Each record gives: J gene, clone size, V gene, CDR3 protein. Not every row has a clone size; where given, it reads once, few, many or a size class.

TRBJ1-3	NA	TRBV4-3	CASSQDNSGNTIYF
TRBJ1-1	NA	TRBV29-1	CSVPRTGDTEAFF
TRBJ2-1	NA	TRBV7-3	CASSLIGKNEQFF
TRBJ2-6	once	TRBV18	CASSPPLSGANVLTF
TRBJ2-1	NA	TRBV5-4	CASSPWAGIYNEQFF
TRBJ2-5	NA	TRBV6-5	CASSYRSGGLQETQYF
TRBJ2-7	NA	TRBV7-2	CAGSLAPSGGKSCEQYF
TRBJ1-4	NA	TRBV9	CASSPTTGTHGKLFF
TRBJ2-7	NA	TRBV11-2	CASSYPGLAGDEQYF
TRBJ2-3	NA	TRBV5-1	CASSLRPSEGDTQYF
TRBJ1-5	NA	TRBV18	CASSPQAGRSNQPQHF
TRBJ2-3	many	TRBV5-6	CASTHDSTDTQYF